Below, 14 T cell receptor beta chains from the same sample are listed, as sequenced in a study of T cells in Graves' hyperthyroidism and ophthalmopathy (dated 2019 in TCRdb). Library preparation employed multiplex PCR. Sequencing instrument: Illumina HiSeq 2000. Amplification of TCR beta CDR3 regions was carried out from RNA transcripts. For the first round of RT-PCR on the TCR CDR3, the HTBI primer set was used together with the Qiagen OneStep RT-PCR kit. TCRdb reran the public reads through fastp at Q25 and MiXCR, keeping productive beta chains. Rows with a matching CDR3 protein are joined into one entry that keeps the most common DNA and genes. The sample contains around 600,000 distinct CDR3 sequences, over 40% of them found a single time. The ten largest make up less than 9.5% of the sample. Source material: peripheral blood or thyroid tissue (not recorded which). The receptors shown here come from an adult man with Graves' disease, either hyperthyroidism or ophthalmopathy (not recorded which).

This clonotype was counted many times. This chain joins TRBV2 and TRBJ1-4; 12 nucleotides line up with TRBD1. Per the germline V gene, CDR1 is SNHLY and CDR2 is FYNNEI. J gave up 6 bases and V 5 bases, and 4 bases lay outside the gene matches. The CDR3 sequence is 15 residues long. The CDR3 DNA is TGTGCCAGCAGTTGGGACAGGGGGCAAGATGAAAAACTGTTTTTT. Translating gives CASSWDRGQDEKLFF.

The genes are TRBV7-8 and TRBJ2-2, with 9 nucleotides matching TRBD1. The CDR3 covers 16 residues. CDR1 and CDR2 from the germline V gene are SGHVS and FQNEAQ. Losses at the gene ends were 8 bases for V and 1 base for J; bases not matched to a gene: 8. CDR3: CASRLQGAVNTGELFF. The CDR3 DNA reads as TGTGCCAGCCGTCTACAGGGGGCTGTGAACACCGGGGAGCTGTTTTTT.

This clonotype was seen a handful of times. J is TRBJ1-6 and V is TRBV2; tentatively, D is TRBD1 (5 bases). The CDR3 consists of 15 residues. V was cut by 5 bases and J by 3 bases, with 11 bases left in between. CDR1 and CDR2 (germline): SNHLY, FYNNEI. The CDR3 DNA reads TGTGCCAGCAGTTCGGGACTGCTCTATAATTCACCCCTCCACTTT. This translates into CASSSGLLYNSPLHF.

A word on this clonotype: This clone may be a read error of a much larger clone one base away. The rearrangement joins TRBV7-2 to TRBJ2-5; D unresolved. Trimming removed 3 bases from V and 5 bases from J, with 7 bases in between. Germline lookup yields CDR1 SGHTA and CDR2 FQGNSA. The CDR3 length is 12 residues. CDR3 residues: CASSFPPETQYF. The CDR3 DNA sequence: TGTGCCAGCAGCTTCCCCCCCGAGACCCAGTACTTC. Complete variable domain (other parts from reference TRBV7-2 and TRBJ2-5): GAGVSQSPSNKVTEKGKDVELRCDPISGHTALYWYRQSLGQGLEFLIYFQGNSAPDKSGLPSDRFSAERTGGSVSTLTIQRTQQEDSAVYLCASSFPPETQYFGPGTRLLVL.

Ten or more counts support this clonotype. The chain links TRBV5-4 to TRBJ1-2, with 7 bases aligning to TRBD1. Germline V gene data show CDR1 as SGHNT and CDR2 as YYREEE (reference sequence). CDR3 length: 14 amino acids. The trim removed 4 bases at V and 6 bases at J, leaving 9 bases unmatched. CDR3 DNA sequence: TGTGCCAGCAGCGTGGCCAGGGGGGGACATGGCTACACCTTC. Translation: CASSVARGGHGYTF.

The CDR3 DNA is TGCGCCAGCAGCTTATCGGACAGAATGAACACTGAAGCTTTCTTT. Translation gives CASSLSDRMNTEAFF. The rearrangement uses TRBV5-1 and TRBJ1-1, with D possibly being TRBD1 (6 bases). Trimming left V 2 bases short and J 0 bases short, with 11 bases between. This CDR3 comprises 15 residues. Germline V gene sequence: CDR1 SGHRS, CDR2 YFSETQ.

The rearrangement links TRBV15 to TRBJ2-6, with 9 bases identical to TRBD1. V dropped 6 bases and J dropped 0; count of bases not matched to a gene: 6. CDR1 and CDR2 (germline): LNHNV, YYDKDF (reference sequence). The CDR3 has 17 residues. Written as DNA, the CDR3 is TGTGCCACCAGACGGGGACAGGGAATCTCTGGGGCCAACGTCCTGACTTTC. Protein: CATRRGQGISGANVLTF.

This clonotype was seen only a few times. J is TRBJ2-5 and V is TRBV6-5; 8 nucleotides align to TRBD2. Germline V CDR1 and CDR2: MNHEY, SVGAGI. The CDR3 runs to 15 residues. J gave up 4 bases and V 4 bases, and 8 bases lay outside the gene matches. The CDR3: CASSSRPGGGETQYF. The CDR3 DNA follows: TGTGCCAGCAGTTCCCGCCCGGGGGGGGGAGAGACCCAGTACTTC.

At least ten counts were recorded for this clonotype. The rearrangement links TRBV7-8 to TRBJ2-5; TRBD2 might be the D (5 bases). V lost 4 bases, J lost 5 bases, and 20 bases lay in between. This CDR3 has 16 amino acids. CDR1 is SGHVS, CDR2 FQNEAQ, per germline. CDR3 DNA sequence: TGTGCCAGCAGCTCCCGCCCGCCGGGAACGGAGGAGACCCAGTACTTC. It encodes CASSSRPPGTEETQYF. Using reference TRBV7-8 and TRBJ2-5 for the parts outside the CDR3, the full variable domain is GAGVSQSPRYKVAKRGQDVALRCDPISGHVSLFWYQQALGQGPEFLTYFQNEAQLDKSGLPSDRFFAERPEGSVSTLKIQRTQQEDSAVYLCASSSRPPGTEETQYFGPGTRLLVL.

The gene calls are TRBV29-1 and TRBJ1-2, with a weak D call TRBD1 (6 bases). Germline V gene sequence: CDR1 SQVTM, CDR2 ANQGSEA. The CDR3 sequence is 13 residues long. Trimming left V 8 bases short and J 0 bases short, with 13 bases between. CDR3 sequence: CSSPDRSNYGYTF. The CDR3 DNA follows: TGCAGCAGCCCCGACAGGTCTAACTATGGCTACACCTTC. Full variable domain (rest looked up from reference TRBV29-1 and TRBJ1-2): SAVISQKPSRDICQRGTSLTIQCQVDSQVTMMFWYRQQPGQSLTLIATANQGSEATYESGFVIDKFPISRPNLTFSTLTVSNMSPEDSSIYLCSSPDRSNYGYTFGSGTRLTVV.

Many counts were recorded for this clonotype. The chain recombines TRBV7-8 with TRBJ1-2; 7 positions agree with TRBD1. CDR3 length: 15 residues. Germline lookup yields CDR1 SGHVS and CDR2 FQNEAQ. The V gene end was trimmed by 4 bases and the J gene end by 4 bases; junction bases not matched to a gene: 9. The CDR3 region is CASSSTGDSAYGYTF. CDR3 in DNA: TGTGCCAGCAGCTCCACAGGGGATTCGGCCTATGGCTACACCTTC.

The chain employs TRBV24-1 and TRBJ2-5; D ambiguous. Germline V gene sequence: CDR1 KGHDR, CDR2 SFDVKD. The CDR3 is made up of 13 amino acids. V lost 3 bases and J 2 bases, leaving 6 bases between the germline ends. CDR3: CATSDTLQETQYF. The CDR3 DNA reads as TGTGCCACCAGTGATACCCTACAAGAGACCCAGTACTTC.

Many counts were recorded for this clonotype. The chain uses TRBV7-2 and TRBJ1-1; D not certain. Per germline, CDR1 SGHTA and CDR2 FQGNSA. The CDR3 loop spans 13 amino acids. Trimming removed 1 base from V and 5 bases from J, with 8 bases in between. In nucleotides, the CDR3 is TGTGCCAGCAGCTTAGACTTAGGGACTGAAGCTTTCTTT. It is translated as CASSLDLGTEAFF.

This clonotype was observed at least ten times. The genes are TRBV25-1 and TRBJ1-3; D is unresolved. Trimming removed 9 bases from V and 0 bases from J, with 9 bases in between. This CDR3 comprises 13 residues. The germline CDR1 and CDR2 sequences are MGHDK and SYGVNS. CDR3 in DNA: TGTGCCAGTAGCCGATCCTCTGGAAACACCATATATTTT. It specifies CASSRSSGNTIYF. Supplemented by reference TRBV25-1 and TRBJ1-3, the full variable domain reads EADIYQTPRYLVIGTGKKITLECSQTMGHDKMYWYQQDPGMELHLIHYSYGVNSTEKGDLSSESTVSRIRTEHFPLTLESARPSHTSQYLCASSRSSGNTIYFGEGSWLTVV.